This T cell receptor (beta chain) was profiled in a study of blood T cell repertoires in COVID-19. Overall study: Donors in the United States, Italy and Spain gave samples during acute or convalescent COVID-19. PBMCs, B-cell-depleted T cells, or T cells provided the cDNA or gDNA that made up the material.

Deletions cut 5 bases from V and 0 bases from J, with 13 bases between. The CDR3 has 16 amino acids. CDR1 is LNHDA and CDR2 is SQIVND in the germline V gene (reference sequence). As originally analysed: Amplified reference gene primers provided the basis for estimating nucleated cell counts. The protocol was immunoSEQ multiplex PCR, while the TCRdb copy is restricted to in-frame clones and leaves out a portion. For V, J and clone size, that table is used; D and trimming come from the DNA. The sample carries over 200,000 clones, around 83% recorded once. The sequenced sample was peripheral blood. This clonotype was obtained from a man of 80 years or more with acute or convalescent COVID-19. This chain connects TRBV19 to TRBJ2-2, with D possibly matching TRBD1 (6 bases). CDR3: CASSLSGTTNTGELFF. Here the CDR3 DNA reads TGTGCCAGTAGTCTCTCGGGGACAACGAACACCGGGGAGCTGTTTTTT.